This TCR beta chain is drawn from a study of blood T cells in healthy people across ages (dated by TCRdb to the mid-2010s). Some background on the complete study: In model experiments, template switching captured about one uniquely barcoded TCR beta cDNA molecule for every two T cells. To avoid experimental bias, donors of different ages were distributed randomly across sequencing lanes. Four age groups were formed from the donors: young (average 16 years), middle-aged (more than 35), aged (around 62) and long-lived (roughly 81). Age-related changes in TCR beta repertoire diversity were measured in the study by deep sequencing normalized with unique cDNA molecular identifiers. Using the same blood draw, the study looked at two additional independent replicas of 1 million unique cDNA reads for two donors, one aged 18 to 30 and the other aged 80 or older. Here is what the overall study found, with its caveats: Estimates of total diversity based on one million sequenced T cells were regarded as lower bounds and as underestimates. The long-lived group showed more naive CD4+ T cells, fewer expanded clones and increased TCR diversity than the aged group, suggesting age selection. The CMV infection status of donors was not known, potentially confounding age-related changes in expanded clonotypes. The percentage of naive T cells measured by flow cytometry correlated strongly with observed TCR beta diversity. As age increased, observed TCR beta diversity per million T cells dropped in a roughly linear way, and a significant reduction was already evident by age about 40. Bulk unsorted PBMC profiling prevented conclusive comparison of naive and antigen-experienced compartments.

Donors were 39 systemically healthy Caucasian individuals from Russia aged about 6 to 100 years. Each donor gave ten milliliters of peripheral blood, drawn into EDTA-treated Vacutainer tubes. Ficoll-Paque density-gradient centrifugation was used to isolate PBMCs, with at least 6 million per sample. Total RNA, at least 5.5 micrograms per sample, was extracted from PBMCs with Trizol reagent. For every donor, flow cytometry on a PBMC aliquot measured the percentage of naive CD45RAhigh/CD27high T cells. The CDR3 starts with the cysteine, ends with the phenylalanine, and has 15 residues. The entry retains the CDR3 DNA only, 45 bases that are in frame from base 1. Compared with germline, V lacks 5 bases and J lacks 5 bases; bases without a gene match: 9. This clonotype came up many times. Its recognized antigen is unknown. Per-nucleotide qualities are absent, and no much larger clonotype sits a single base away.

Library method: 5' RACE. Data came from an Illumina HiSeq 2500. The second PCR ran for roughly 6 to 11 cycles and used a J-beta primer mix along with a sample-barcoded 5' primer. A template-switch 5' adaptor carrying 12 random nucleotides introduced a unique molecular identifier onto each TCR beta cDNA molecule. Each sample yielded at least 2.5 million CDR3-containing paired-end reads. First-strand cDNA synthesis was performed from all RNA using the Mint cDNA synthesis kit, with priming by a TRBC-specific oligonucleotide. Following uracil-DNA glycosylase treatment, all cDNA underwent a first 18-cycle PCR with the universal primers M1SS and BC2_uni_R. Under the source paper's analysis protocol: Normalization of each sample was performed by random selection of 1 million high-quality reads, each carrying a distinct molecular identifier. Reads sharing molecular identifiers were discarded rather than binned into consensus sequences. CDR3 identification, clonotype clustering and error correction used MiTCR with a Q25 quality threshold and the strictest error-elimination algorithm. A nonparametric unseen species model with Euler transformation was used to estimate a lower bound on total TCR beta diversity. The public reads were reprocessed in TCRdb via fastp at Q25 and MiXCR, keeping in-frame beta chains. Merged by CDR3 protein, the rows form single entries marked with the most common genes and DNA. TCRdb assigned the V and J calls; the authors' analysis was not used. The sample table holds around 870,000 distinct CDR3 sequences, of which 29% were seen once. The leading ten clones occupy about 18% of the sample.

The clonotype originates from a woman aged 80 or over in good health. The source material was blood. The V and J segments used are TRBV12-3 or TRBV12-4 and TRBJ2-5; the junction holds 9 bases that match TRBD1. The CDR3 here reads CASSTRTGEAETQYF. At the DNA level, the sequence is TGTGCCAGCAGTACCCGGACAGGGGAAGCTGAGACCCAGTACTTC.